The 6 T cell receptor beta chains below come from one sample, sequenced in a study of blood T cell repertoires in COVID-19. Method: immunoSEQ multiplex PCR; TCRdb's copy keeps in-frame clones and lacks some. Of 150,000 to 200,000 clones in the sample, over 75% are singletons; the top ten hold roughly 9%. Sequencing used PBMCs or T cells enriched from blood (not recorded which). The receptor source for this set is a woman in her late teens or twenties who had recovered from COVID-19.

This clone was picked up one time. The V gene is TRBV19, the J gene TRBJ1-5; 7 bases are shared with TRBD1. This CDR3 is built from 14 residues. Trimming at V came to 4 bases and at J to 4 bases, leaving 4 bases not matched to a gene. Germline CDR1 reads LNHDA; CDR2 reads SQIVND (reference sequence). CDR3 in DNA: TGTGCCAGTAGTAGCACAGGGGTTAATCAGCCCCAGCATTTT. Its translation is CASSSTGVNQPQHF.

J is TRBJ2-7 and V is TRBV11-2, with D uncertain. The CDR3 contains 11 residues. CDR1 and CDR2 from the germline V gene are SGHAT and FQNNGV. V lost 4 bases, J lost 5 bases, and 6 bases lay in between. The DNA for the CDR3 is TGTGCCAGCAGCTCCCCCAACGAGCAGTACTTC. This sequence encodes CASSSPNEQYF.

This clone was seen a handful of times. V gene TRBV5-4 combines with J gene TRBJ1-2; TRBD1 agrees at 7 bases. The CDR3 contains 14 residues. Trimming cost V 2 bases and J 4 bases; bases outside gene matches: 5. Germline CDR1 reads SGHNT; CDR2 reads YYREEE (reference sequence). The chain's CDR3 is CASSLPGQSYGYTF. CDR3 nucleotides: TGTGCCAGCAGCTTACCGGGACAGTCCTATGGCTACACCTTC.

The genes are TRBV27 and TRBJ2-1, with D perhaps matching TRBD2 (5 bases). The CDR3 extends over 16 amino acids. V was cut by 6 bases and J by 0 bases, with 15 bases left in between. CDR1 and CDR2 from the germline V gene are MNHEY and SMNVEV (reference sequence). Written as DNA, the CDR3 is TGTGCCAGCAGACCACTCCGAGGGAGCTCCTACAATGAGCAGTTCTTC. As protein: CASRPLRGSSYNEQFF.

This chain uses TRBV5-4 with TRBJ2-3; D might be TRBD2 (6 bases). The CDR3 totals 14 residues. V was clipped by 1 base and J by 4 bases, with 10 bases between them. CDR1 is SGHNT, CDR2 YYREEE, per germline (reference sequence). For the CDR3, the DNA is TGTGCCAGCAGCTTGCGGGGGAGCGCAGATACGCAGTATTTT. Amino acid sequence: CASSLRGSADTQYF.

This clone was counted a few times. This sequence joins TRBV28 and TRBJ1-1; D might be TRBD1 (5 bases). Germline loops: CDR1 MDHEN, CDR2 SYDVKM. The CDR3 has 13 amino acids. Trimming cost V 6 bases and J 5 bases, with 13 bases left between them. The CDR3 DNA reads TGTGCCAGCAGAACACTGGGGGGGACTGAAGCTTTCTTT. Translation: CASRTLGGTEAFF.